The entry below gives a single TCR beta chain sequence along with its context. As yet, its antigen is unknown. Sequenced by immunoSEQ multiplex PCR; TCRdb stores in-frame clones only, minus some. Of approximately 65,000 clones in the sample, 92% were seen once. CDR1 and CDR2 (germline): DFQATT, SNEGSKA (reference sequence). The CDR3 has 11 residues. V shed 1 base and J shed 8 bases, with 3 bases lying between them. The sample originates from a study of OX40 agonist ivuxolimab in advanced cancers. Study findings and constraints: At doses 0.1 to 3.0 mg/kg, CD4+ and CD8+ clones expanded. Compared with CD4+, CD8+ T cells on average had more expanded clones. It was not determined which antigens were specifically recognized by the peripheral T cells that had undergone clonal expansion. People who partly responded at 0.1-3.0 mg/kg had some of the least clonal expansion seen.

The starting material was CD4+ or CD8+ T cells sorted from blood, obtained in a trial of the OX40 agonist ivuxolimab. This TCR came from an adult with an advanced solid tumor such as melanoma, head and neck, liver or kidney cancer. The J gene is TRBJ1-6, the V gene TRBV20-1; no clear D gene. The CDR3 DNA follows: TGCAGTGCTAGAGTGGATTCACCCCTCCACTTT. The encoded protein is CSARVDSPLHF.